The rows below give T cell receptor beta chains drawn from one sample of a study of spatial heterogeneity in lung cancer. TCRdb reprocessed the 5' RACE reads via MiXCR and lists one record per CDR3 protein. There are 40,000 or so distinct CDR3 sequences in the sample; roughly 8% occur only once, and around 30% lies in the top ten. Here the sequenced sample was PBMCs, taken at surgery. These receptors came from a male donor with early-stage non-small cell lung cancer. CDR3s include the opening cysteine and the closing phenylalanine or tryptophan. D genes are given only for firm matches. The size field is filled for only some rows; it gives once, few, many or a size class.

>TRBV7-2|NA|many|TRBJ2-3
CASSPQVGTDTQYF
TGTGCCAGCAGCCCCCAGGTGGGCACAGATACGCAGTATTTT
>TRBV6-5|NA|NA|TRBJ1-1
CASSYSIRPYTEAFF
TGTGCCAGCAGTTACTCGATCAGGCCCTACACTGAAGCTTTCTTT
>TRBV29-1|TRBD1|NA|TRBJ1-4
CSVRTGANEKLFF
TGCAGCGTTAGGACAGGCGCCAATGAAAAACTGTTTTTT
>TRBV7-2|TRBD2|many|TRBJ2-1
CASSPLGGEDEQFF
TGTGCCAGCAGCCCCCTGGGAGGGGAGGATGAGCAGTTCTTC
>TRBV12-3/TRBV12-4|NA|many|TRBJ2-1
CASRLGGNNEQFF
TGTGCCAGCAGATTGGGAGGAAACAATGAGCAGTTCTTC
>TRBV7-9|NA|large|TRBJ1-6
CASSSHDWQGSNSPLHF
TGTGCCAGCAGCTCCCACGATTGGCAGGGGAGCAATTCACCCCTCCACTTT
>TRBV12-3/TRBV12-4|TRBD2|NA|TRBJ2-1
CASSSGLEHNEQFF
TGTGCCAGCAGTTCGGGACTAGAACACAATGAGCAGTTCTTC
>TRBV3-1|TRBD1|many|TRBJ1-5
CASSSRQGNQPQHF
TGTGCCAGCAGTTCACGACAGGGGAATCAGCCCCAGCATTTT
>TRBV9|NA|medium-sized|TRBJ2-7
CASSPQGYEQYF
TGTGCCAGCAGCCCACAGGGCTACGAGCAGTACTTC
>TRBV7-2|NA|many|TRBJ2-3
CASSFMGPSTDTQYF
TGTGCCAGCAGCTTCATGGGTCCTAGCACAGATACGCAGTATTTT
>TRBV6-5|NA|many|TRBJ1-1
CASSYGSAPSTEAFF
TGTGCCAGCAGTTATGGGTCAGCCCCAAGCACTGAAGCTTTCTTT
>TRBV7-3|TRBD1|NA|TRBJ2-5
CASSPTTGAETQYF
TGTGCCAGCAGCCCGACGACAGGGGCAGAGACCCAGTACTTC
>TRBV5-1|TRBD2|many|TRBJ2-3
CASSLNAGAEDTQYF
TGCGCCAGCAGCTTGAACGCGGGAGCCGAAGATACGCAGTATTTT
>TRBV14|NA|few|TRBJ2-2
CASSQDWWETGELFF
TGTGCCAGCAGCCAAGATTGGTGGGAGACCGGGGAGCTGTTTTTT
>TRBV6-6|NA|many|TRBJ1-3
CASSLRRQGSSGNTIYF
TGTGCCAGCAGCTTACGACGGCAGGGGAGCTCTGGAAACACCATATATTTT
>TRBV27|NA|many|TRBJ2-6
CASSLNLGAGANVLTF
TGTGCCAGCAGTTTAAATCTGGGGGCTGGGGCCAACGTCCTGACTTTC
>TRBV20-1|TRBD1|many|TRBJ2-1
CSGQDGTGTYNEQFF
TGCAGTGGCCAAGACGGGACAGGGACCTACAATGAGCAGTTCTTC
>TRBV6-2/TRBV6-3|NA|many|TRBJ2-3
CASSSSGSTDTQYF
TGTGCCAGCAGTTCGAGCGGAAGCACAGATACGCAGTATTTT
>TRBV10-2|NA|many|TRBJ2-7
CASSAAGASYEQYF
TGCGCCAGCAGTGCGGCAGGGGCATCCTACGAGCAGTACTTC
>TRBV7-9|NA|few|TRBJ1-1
CASSTRTANTEAFF
TGTGCCAGCAGCACGAGGACAGCGAACACTGAAGCTTTCTTT
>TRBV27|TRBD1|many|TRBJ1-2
CATRPRTGGAGYGYTF
TGTGCCACCCGACCCCGGACAGGGGGCGCTGGGTATGGCTACACCTTC
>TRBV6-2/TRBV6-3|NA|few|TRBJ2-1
CASRGMFPLSYNEQFF
TGTGCCAGCAGGGGTATGTTTCCCCTATCCTACAATGAGCAGTTCTTC
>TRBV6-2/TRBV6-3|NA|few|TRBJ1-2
CASRETARDGYTF
TGTGCCAGCAGGGAGACAGCTCGGGATGGCTACACCTTC
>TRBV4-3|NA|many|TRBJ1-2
CASSQEYPGNYGYTF
TGCGCCAGCAGCCAAGAGTATCCGGGGAACTATGGCTACACCTTC
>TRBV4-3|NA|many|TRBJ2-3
CASSQGILLTDTQYF
TGCGCCAGCAGCCAAGGGATCCTGCTCACAGATACGCAGTATTTT
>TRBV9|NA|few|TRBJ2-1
CASSGRSSYNEQFF
TGTGCCAGCAGTGGGCGTAGCTCCTACAATGAGCAGTTCTTC
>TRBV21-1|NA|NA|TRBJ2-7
CASSKVREQYF
TGTGCCAGCAGCAAAGTACGGGAGCAGTACTTC
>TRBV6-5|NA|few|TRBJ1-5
CASSYGQGSQPQHF
TGTGCCAGCAGTTACGGGCAGGGTAGTCAGCCCCAGCATTTT
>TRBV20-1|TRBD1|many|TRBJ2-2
CSASGQGGNTGELFF
TGCAGTGCTTCCGGACAGGGAGGGAACACCGGGGAGCTGTTTTTT
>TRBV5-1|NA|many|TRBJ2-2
CASSLRGELFF
TGCGCCAGCAGCTTGCGCGGGGAGCTGTTTTTT
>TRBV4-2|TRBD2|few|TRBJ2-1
CASSQDQAGGPFEQFF
TGTGCCAGCAGCCAAGATCAAGCGGGAGGGCCCTTTGAGCAGTTCTTC
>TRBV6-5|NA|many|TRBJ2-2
CASSPWGVLTGELFF
TGTGCCAGCAGTCCCTGGGGGGTCCTCACCGGGGAGCTGTTTTTT
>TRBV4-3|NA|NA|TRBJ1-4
CASSQERQLNEKLFF
TGCGCCAGCAGCCAAGAGAGGCAGCTAAATGAAAAACTGTTTTTT
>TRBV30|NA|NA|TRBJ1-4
CAWGGPRTTNEKLFF
TGTGCCTGGGGGGGGCCCAGGACAACTAATGAAAAACTGTTTTTT
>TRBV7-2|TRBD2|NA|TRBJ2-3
CASSLALGGSSTDTQYF
TGTGCCAGCAGCTTAGCGCTGGGCGGGAGTAGCACAGATACGCAGTATTTT
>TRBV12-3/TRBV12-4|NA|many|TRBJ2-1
CASSSTVGSSYNEQFF
TGTGCCAGCAGCTCAACGGTCGGAAGCTCCTACAATGAGCAGTTCTTC
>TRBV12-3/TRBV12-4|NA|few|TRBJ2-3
CASSSRGGVGDTQYF
TGTGCCAGCAGCTCACGAGGGGGAGTGGGAGATACGCAGTATTTT
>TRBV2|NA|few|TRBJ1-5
CASSEARSYNQPQHF
TGTGCCAGCAGTGAAGCGCGCAGTTACAATCAGCCCCAGCATTTT
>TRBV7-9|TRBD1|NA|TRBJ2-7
CASSPIDRVSYEQYF
TGTGCCAGCAGCCCCATAGACAGGGTATCCTACGAGCAGTACTTC
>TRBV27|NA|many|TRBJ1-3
CASSFSPGNTIYF
TGTGCCAGCAGTTTCTCACCTGGAAACACCATATATTTT
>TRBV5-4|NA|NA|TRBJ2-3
CASSLVGREQYF
TGTGCCAGCAGCTTAGTTGGCAGGGAGCAGTATTTT
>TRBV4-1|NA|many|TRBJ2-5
CASSLTGETQYF
TGCGCCAGCAGCCTAACGGGGGAGACCCAGTACTTC
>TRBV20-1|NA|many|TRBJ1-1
CSARRGSRNTEAFF
TGCAGTGCTAGAAGAGGGTCCAGGAACACTGAAGCTTTCTTT
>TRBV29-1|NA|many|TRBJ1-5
CSFQDGNQPQHF
TGCAGCTTTCAGGACGGGAATCAGCCCCAGCATTTT
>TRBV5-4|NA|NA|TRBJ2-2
CASSLAGGITGELFF
TGTGCCAGCAGCTTGGCGGGGGGCATCACCGGGGAGCTGTTTTTT
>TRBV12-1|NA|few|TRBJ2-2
CASSARLAGGTGELFF
TGTGCCAGCAGCGCACGACTAGCGGGGGGCACCGGGGAGCTGTTTTTT
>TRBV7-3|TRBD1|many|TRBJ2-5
CASSLGQGGGQETQYF
TGTGCCAGCAGCCTGGGACAGGGGGGAGGTCAAGAGACCCAGTACTTC
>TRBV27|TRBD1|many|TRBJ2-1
CASTLGQGAGNEQFF
TGTGCCAGCACCCTCGGACAGGGGGCGGGTAATGAGCAGTTCTTC
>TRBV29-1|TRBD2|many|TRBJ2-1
CSASPAGVRYEQFF
TGCAGCGCCTCCCCAGCGGGAGTCCGCTATGAGCAGTTCTTC
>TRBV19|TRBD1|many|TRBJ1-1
CATSGQVNTEAFF
TGTGCCACCTCGGGACAGGTGAACACTGAAGCTTTCTTT
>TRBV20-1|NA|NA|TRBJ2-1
CSAREAQGGINEQFF
TGCAGTGCTAGAGAAGCGCAGGGTGGAATCAATGAGCAGTTCTTC
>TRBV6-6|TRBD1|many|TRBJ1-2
CASRYPDRGYGYTF
TGTGCCAGCAGGTACCCCGACAGGGGCTATGGCTACACCTTC
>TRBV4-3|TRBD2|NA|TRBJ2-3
CASSQGLAGGEDTQYF
TGCGCCAGCAGCCAGGGACTAGCGGGAGGTGAAGATACGCAGTATTTT
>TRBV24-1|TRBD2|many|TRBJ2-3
CATSVAGEPDTQYF
TGTGCCACCAGTGTAGCGGGAGAACCAGATACGCAGTATTTT
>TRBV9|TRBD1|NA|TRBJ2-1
CASSTRDRHNNEQFF
TGTGCCAGCAGCACCCGGGACAGGCACAACAATGAGCAGTTCTTC
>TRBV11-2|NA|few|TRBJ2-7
CASSLAGDPIYEQYF
TGTGCCAGCAGCTTAGCGGGGGACCCCATCTACGAGCAGTACTTC
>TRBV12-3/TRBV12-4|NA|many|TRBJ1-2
CASSSRLGYTF
TGTGCCAGCAGTTCCAGGCTCGGCTACACCTTC